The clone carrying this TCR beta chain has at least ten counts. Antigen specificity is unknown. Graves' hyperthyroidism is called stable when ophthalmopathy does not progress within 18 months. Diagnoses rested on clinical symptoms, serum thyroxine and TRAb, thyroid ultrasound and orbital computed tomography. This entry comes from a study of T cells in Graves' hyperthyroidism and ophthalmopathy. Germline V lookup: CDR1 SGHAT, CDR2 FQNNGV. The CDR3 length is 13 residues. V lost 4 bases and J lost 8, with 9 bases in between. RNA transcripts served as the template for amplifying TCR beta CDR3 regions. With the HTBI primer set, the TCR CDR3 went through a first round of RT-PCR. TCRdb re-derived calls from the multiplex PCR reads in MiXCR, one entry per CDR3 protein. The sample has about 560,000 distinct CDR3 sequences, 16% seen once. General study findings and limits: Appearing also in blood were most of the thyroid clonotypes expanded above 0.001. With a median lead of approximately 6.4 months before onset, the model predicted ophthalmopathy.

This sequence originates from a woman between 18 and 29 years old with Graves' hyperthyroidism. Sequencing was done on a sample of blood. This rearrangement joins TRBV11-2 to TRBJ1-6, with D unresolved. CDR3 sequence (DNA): TGTGCCAGCAGCTCGTCAAGATATTCACCCCTCCACTTT. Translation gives CASSSSRYSPLHF.